The 6 T cell receptor beta chains reported below all come from one sample, sequenced in a study of memory CD4+ T cells and cytomegalovirus serostatus. Single viable CD3+CD4+CD8-CD45RO+ cells were sorted as the memory CD4+ T cells. Using immunoSEQ multiplex PCR, the repertoire was profiled, and TCRdb retains in-frame clones only, with some absent. In the table there are more than 45,000 clones, about 81% of which are singletons. Input material: memory CD4+ T cells from blood. The receptors stem from an adult in good health and CMV-seronegative.

The chain joins TRBV21-1 to TRBJ2-1; the tabulated D call, TRBD2, remains unverified against the DNA. TRBV21-1 is shown as a pseudogene. The CDR3 sequence is 17 residues long. CDR3 nucleotide sequence: TGTGCCAGCAGGAAGGGAGCGGTAAAGAGCTCCTACAATGAGCAGTTCTTC. Its translation: CASRKGAVKSSYNEQFF.

This clone was recorded once. The rearrangement uses TRBV6-6 and TRBJ2-7; D is ambiguous. Germline loops: CDR1 MNHNY, CDR2 SVGAGI (reference sequence). The CDR3 is 11 residues long. V was cut by 2 bases and J by 4 bases, with 3 bases left in between. The CDR3 reads CASSYAYEQYF. The DNA of the CDR3 is TGTGCCAGCAGTTACGCGTACGAGCAGTACTTC.

This clone was seen a single time. This chain links TRBV19 with TRBJ1-5, with 8 bases fitting TRBD1. Trimming removed 6 bases from V and 4 bases from J; junction bases left unmatched: 8. There are 15 residues in the CDR3. CDR1 is LNHDA and CDR2 is SQIVND in the germline V gene (reference sequence). CDR3 sequence: CASRKDRASNQPQHF. The DNA for the CDR3 is TGTGCCAGTAGAAAGGACAGGGCGTCGAATCAGCCCCAGCATTTT.

The chain combines TRBV5-1 with TRBJ2-2; no definite D call. The CDR3 length is 13 residues. Between the trimmed V and J ends, which lost 0 bases and 3 bases, there was a span of 3 bases. CDR1 is SGHRS and CDR2 is YFSETQ in the germline V gene. DNA of the CDR3: TGCGCCAGCAGCTTGGCGGACACCGGGGAGCTGTTTTTT. It is translated as CASSLADTGELFF.

This clone was counted only a few times. This chain connects TRBV7-8 to TRBJ1-1; perhaps TRBD1 as D (6 bases). CDR1 is SGHVS and CDR2 is FQNEAQ in the germline V gene. V was clipped by 3 bases and J by 5 bases, with 13 bases between them. The CDR3 covers 14 residues. The chain's CDR3 is CASSLPGRGTEAFF. The CDR3 DNA reads TGTGCCAGCAGCTTGCCTGGGAGGGGGACTGAAGCTTTCTTT. Full variable domain (missing parts from reference TRBV7-8 and TRBJ1-1): GAGVSQSPRYKVAKRGQDVALRCDPISGHVSLFWYQQALGQGPEFLTYFQNEAQLDKSGLPSDRFFAERPEGSVSTLKIQRTQQEDSAVYLCASSLPGRGTEAFFGQGTRLTVV.

The V gene is TRBV25-1, the J gene TRBJ1-6; a weak D match, TRBD1 (6 bases). The germline gives CDR1 MGHDK, CDR2 SYGVNS. The CDR3 sequence is 16 residues long. Trimming stripped 6 bases from V and 5 bases from J, with 17 bases between. CDR3 protein: CASRETGIINNSPLHF. In nucleotides, the CDR3 is TGTGCCAGCAGGGAGACAGGAATCATTAATAATTCACCCCTCCACTTT.